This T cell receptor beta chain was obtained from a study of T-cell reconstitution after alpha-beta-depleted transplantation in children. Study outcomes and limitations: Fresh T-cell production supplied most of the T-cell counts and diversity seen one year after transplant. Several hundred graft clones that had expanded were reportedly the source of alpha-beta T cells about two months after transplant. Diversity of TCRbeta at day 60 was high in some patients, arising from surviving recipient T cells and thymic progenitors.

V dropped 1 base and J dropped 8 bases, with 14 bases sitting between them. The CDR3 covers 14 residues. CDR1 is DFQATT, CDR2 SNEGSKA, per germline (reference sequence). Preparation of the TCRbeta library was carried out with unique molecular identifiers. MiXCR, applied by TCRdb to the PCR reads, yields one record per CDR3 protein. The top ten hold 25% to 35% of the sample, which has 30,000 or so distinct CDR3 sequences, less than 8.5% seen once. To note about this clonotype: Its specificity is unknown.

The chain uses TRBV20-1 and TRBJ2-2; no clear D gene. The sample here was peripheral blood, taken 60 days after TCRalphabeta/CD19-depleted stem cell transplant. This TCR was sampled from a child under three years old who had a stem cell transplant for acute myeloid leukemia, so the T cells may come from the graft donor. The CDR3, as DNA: TGCAGTGCTAGAGTCGGACGGAGCAGAGGGGAGCTGTTTTTT. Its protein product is CSARVGRSRGELFF.